The clone carrying this TCR beta chain showed up many times. Its specificity is not known. One entry per CDR3 protein results from TCRdb running MiXCR on the reads. The sample lists about 310,000 distinct CDR3 sequences; roughly a sixth were seen once. The data belong to a study of T cell repertoires in cytomegalovirus infection. Study at large: Indicated by public TCR beta signatures were CMV infection and matching HLA type.

The CDR3 totals 16 residues. The V gene lost 0 bases and the J gene lost 4 bases, with 13 bases spanning the gap. Germline V gene lookup returns CDR1 MGHRA and CDR2 YSYEKL. General study findings and limits: Ex vivo responses were dominated by HLA-C-restricted CMV-specific TCR beta clonotypes. The study identified carriers of CMV plus the relevant HLA from cumulative public TCR beta family frequency.

The sample was PBMCs. The chain carries TRBV4-1 and TRBJ1-5, with D perhaps matching TRBD1 (6 bases). This TCR derives from a human donor in good health (CMV status not recorded). Some clones in this sample may be carry-over from other donors' samples. The CDR3 is CASSQDQAGVNQPQHF. CDR3 DNA: TGCGCCAGCAGCCAAGATCAAGCAGGGGTTAATCAGCCCCAGCATTTT.